The entry below gives a single T cell receptor (beta chain) sequence along with its context. The data were taken from a study of patients and donors after allogeneic stem cell transplantation. One entry per CDR3 protein results from TCRdb running MiXCR on the RT-PCR reads. Among approximately 210,000 distinct CDR3 sequences listed, around two fifths were seen once. From germline, CDR1 is SQVTM and CDR2 ANQGSEA. The CDR3 has 11 amino acids. Trimming shortened V by 4 bases and J by 6 bases, and 9 bases separated the two germline ends. This TCR was recovered from a human donor who was either an allogeneic HSCT recipient or a stem cell or donor lymphocyte infusion donor (not recorded which). It is not recorded whose cells these are; they may come from a transplant donor. The chain couples TRBV29-1 to TRBJ1-1; possibly TRBD1 for D (5 bases). The sequenced sample consisted of blood, either unsorted or a sorted T cell fraction (not recorded which). CDR3 in DNA: TGCAGCGTTGGGTGGGGCTCTGAAGCTTTCTTT. Amino acid sequence: CSVGWGSEAFF.